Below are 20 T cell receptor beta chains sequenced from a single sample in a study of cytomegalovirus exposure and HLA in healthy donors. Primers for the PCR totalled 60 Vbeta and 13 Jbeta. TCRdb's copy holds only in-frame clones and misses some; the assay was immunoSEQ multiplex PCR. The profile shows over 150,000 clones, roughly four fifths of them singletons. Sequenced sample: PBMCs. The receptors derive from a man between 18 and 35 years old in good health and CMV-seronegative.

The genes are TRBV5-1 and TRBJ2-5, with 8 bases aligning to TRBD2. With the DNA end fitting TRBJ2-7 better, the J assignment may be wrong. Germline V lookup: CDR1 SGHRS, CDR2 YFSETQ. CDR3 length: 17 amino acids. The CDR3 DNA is TGCGCCAGCAGCTTGTATCCAGCGGGAGATGGATCCTACGAGCAGTACTTC. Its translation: CASSLYPAGDGSYEQYF.

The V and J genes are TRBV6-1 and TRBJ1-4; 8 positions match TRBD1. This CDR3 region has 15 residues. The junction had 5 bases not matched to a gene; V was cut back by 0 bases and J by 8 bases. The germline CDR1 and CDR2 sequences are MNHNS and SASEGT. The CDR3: CASSEATGDNEKLFF. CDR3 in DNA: TGTGCCAGCAGTGAAGCGACAGGGGATAACGAAAAACTGTTTTTT.

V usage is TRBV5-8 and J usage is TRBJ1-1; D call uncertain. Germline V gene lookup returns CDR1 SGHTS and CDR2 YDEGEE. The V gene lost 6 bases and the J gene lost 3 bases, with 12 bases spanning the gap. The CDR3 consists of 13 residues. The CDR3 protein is CASTRRIYTEAFF. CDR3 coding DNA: TGTGCCAGCACCCGGCGGATCTACACTGAAGCTTTCTTT. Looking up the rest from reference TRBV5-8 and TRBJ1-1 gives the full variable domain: EAGVTQSPTHLIKTRGQQATLRCSPISGHTSVYWYQQALGLGLQFLLWYDEGEERNRGNFPPRFSGRQFPNYSSELNVNALELEDSALYLCASTRRIYTEAFFGQGTRLTVV.

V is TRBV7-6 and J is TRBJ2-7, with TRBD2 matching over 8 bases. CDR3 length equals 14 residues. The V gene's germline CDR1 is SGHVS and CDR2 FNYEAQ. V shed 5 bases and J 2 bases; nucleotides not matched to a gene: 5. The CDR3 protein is CASSRGSGTYEQYF. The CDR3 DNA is TGTGCCAGCAGCCGAGGTAGCGGGACCTACGAGCAGTACTTC.

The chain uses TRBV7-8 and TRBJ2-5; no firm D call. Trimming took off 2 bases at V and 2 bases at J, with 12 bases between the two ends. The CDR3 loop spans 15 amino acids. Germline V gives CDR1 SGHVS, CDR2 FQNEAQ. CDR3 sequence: CASSLSSREQETQYF. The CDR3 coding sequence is TGTGCCAGCAGCTTATCTTCGAGAGAACAAGAGACCCAGTACTTC.

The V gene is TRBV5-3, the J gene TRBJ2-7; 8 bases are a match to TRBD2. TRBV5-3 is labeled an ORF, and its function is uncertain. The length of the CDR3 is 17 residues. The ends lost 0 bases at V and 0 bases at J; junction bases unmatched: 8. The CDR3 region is CARSLGYRGGSSYEQYF. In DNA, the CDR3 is TGTGCCAGAAGCTTGGGGTATCGGGGGGGTAGCTCCTACGAGCAGTACTTC.

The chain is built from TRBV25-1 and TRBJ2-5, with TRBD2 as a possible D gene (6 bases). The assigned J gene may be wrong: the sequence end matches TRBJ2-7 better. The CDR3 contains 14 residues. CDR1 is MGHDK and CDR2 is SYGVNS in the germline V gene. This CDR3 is CASSEGEVPYEQYF. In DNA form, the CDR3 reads TGTGCCAGCAGTGAAGGGGAGGTACCCTACGAGCAGTACTTC.

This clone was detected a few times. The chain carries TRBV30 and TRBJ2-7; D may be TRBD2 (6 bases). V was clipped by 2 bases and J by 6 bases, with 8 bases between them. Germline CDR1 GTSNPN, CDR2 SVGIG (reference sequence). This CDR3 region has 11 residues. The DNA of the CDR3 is TGTGCCTGGAGTCTCGGGGGCGAGCAGTACTTC. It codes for CAWSLGGEQYF.

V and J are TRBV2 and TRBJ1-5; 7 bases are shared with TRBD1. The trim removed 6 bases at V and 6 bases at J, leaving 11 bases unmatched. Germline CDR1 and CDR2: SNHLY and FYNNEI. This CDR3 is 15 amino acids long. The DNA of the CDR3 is TGTGCCAGCAGGCGGACAGGCTCGACTGGTCAGCCCCAGCATTTT. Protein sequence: CASRRTGSTGQPQHF.

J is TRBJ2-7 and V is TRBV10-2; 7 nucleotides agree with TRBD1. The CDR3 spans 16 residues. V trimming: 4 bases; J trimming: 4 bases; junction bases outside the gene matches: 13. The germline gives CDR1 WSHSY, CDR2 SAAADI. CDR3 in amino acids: CASSVGTAALPYEQYF. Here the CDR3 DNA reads TGCGCCAGCAGTGTTGGGACAGCGGCTTTGCCGTACGAGCAGTACTTC.

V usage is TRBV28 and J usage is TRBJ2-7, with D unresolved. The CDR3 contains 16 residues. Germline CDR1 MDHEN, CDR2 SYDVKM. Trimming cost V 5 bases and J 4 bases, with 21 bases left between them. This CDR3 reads CASSGRHPISQYEQYF. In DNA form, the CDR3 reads TGTGCCAGCAGTGGCCGACACCCGATTTCTCAGTACGAGCAGTACTTC.

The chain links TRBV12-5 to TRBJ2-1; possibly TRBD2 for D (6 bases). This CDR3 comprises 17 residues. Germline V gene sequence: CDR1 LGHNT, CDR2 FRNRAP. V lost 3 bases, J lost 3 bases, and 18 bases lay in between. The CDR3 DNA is TGTGCTAGTGGTTTTTCCCCGCGGGGCGGAGACTACAATGAGCAGTTCTTC. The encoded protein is CASGFSPRGGDYNEQFF.

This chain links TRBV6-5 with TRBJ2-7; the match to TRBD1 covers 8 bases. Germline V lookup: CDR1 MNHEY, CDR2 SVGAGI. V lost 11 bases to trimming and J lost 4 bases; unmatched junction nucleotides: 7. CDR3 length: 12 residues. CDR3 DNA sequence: TGTGCCGGCCGGGACAGGCATTACGAGCAGTACTTC. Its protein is CAGRDRHYEQYF.

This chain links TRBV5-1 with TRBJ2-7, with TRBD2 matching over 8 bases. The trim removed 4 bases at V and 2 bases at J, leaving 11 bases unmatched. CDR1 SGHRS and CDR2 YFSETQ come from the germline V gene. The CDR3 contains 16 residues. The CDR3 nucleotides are TGCGCCAGCAGCGCCGTTGAAGGAGCGGGAGCCTACGAGCAGTACTTC. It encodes CASSAVEGAGAYEQYF.

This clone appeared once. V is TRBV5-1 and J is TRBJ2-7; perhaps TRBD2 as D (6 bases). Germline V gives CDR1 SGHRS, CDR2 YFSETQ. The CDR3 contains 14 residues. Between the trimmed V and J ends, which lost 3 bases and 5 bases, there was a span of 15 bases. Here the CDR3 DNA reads TGCGCCAGCAGCTCTGCGTGGGACTTAAACGAGCAGTACTTC. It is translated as CASSSAWDLNEQYF. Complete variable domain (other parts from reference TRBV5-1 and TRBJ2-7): KAGVTQTPRYLIKTRGQQVTLSCSPISGHRSVSWYQQTPGQGLQFLFEYFSETQRNKGNFPGRFSGRQFSNSRSEMNVSTLELGDSALYLCASSSAWDLNEQYFGPGTRLTVT.

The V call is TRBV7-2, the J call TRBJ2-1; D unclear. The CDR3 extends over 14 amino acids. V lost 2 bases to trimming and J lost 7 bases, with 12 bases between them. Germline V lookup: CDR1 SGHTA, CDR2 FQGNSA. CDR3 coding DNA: TGTGCCAGCAGCTTAATTATGACCGGGAATGAGCAGTTCTTC. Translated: CASSLIMTGNEQFF.

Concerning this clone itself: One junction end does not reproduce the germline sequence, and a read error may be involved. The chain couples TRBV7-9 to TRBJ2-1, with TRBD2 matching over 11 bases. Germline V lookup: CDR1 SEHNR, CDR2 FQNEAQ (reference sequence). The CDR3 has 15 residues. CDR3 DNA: TGTTCCAGCACCCCTATCGGCCTAGCGGGAGGTGAGCAGTTCTTC. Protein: CSSTPIGLAGGEQFF.

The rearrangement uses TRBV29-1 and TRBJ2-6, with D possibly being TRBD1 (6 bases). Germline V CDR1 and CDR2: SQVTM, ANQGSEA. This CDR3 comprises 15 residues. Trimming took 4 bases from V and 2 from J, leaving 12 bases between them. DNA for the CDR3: TGCAGCGTTGGAGACAGGCCGGCTGGGGCCAACGTCCTGACTTTC. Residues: CSVGDRPAGANVLTF.

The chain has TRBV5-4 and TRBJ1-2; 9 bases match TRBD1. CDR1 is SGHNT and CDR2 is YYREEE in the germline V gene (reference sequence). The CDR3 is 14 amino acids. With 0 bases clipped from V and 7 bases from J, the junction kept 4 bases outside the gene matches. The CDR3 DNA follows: TGTGCCAGCAGCTTGGAACAGGGGGCGCCTGGCTACACCTTC. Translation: CASSLEQGAPGYTF.

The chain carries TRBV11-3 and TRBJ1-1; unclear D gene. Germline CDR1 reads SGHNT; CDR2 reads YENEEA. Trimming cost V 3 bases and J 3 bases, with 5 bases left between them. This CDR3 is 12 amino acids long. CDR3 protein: CASSFGDTEAFF. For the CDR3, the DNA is TGTGCCAGCAGCTTCGGTGACACTGAAGCTTTCTTT.